These T cell receptor beta chains were read from a single sample in a study of shared clonotypes between healthy human individuals. Repertoires were generated with immunoSEQ multiplex PCR, while TCRdb's copy carries only in-frame clones and drops some. This sample carries about 2 million clones, about 95% of them seen once, and the ten largest clones take 0.1% to 0.15%. Sequenced sample: naive CD4+ T cells sorted from blood. The receptors shown here come from a man younger than 35 in good health. The conserved cysteine and the conserved F or W are not part of the CDR3 here. The order of the fields is V gene, J gene, CDR3 protein.

v_call: TRBV11-2; j_call: TRBJ2-7; cdr3_aa: ASSLAGTGGYYEQY
v_call: TRBV11-2; j_call: TRBJ2-7; cdr3_aa: ASSRSAPYEQY
v_call: TRBV11-2; j_call: TRBJ2-5; cdr3_aa: ASSPIRHMGGETQY
v_call: TRBV19; j_call: TRBJ1-6; cdr3_aa: ASSIDHLSGNNSPLH
v_call: TRBV6-5; j_call: TRBJ1-2; cdr3_aa: ASGLGQDNYGYT
v_call: TRBV9; j_call: TRBJ1-3; cdr3_aa: ASSVGTGSGNTIY
v_call: TRBV27; j_call: TRBJ1-2; cdr3_aa: ASSPTGKGYGYT
v_call: TRBV30; j_call: TRBJ2-2; cdr3_aa: AWRMTWQGTGELF
v_call: TRBV27; j_call: TRBJ2-3; cdr3_aa: ASSLRGRLAASTDTQY
v_call: TRBV27; j_call: TRBJ1-5; cdr3_aa: ASSPSWRDDQPQH
v_call: TRBV5-1; j_call: TRBJ2-3; cdr3_aa: ASSLAPNTDTQY
v_call: TRBV7-8; j_call: TRBJ2-7; cdr3_aa: ASSSQGNEQY
v_call: TRBV27; j_call: TRBJ2-5; cdr3_aa: ASSSGTGRAGTQY
v_call: TRBV19; j_call: TRBJ2-1; cdr3_aa: ASSKLAGGRNEQF
v_call: TRBV5-1; j_call: TRBJ2-3; cdr3_aa: ASSLALAGGTSTDTQY
v_call: TRBV25-1; j_call: TRBJ1-3; cdr3_aa: ASAPPGARGNTIY
v_call: TRBV2; j_call: TRBJ1-6; cdr3_aa: ASSEESSYNSPLH